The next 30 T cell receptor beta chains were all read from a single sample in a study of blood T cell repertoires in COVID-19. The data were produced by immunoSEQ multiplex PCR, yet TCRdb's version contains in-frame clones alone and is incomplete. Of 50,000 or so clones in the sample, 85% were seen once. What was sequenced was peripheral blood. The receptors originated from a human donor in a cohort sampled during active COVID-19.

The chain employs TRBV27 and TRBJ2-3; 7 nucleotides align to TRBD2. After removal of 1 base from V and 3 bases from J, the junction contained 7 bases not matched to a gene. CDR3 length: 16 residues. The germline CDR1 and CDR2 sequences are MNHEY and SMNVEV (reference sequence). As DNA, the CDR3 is TGTGCCAGCAGTTTATTCGGGACTATTAATACAGATACGCAGTATTTT. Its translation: CASSLFGTINTDTQYF.

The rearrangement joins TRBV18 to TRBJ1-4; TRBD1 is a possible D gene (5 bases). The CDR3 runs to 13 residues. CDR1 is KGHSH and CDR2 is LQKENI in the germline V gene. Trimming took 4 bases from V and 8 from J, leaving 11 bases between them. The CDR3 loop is CASSRGREEKLFF. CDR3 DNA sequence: TGTGCCAGCTCACGGGGACGGGAGGAAAAACTGTTTTTT.

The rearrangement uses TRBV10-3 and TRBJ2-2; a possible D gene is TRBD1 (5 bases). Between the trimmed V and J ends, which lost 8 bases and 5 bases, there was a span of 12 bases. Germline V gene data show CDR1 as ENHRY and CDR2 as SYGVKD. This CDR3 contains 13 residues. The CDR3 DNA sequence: TGTGCCATCGCAGGGAAATTGACCGGGGAGCTGTTTTTT. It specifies CAIAGKLTGELFF.

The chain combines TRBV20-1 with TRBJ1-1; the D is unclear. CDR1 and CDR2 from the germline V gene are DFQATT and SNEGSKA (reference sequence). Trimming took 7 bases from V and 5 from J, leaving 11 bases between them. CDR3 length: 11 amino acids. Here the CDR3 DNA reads TGCAGTGTGCGGTTGGAGACTGAAGCTTTCTTT. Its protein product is CSVRLETEAFF.

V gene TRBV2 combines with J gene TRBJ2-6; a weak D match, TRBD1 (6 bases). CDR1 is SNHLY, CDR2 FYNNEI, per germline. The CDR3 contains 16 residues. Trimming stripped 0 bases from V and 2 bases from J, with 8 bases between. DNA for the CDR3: TGTGCCAGCAGTGAAGCACAGGGAGCTGGGGCCAACGTCCTGACTTTC. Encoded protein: CASSEAQGAGANVLTF.

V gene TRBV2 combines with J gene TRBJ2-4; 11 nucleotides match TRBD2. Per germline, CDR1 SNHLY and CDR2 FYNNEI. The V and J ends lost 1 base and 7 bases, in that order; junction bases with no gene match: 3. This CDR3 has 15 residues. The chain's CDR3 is CASSEGASGRNIQYF. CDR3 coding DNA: TGTGCCAGCAGTGAAGGGGCTAGCGGGAGGAACATTCAGTACTTC.

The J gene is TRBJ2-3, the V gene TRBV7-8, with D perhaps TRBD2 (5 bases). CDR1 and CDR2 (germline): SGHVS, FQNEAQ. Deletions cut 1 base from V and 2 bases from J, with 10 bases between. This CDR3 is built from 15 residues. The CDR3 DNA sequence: TGTGCCAGCAGCTTAGGCGAGCGGATCACAGATACGCAGTATTTT. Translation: CASSLGERITDTQYF.

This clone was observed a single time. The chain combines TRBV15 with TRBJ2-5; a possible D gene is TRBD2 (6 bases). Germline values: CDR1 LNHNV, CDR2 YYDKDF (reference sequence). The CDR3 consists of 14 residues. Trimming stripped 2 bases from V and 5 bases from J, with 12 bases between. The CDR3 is CATSRPRGAETQYF. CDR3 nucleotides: TGTGCCACCAGCAGACCGCGGGGCGCGGAGACCCAGTACTTC. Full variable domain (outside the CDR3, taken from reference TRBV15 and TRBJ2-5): DAMVIQNPRYQVTQFGKPVTLSCSQTLNHNVMYWYQQKSSQAPKLLFHYYDKDFNNEADTPDNFQSRRPNTSFCFLDIRSPGLGDTAMYLCATSRPRGAETQYFGPGTRLLVL.

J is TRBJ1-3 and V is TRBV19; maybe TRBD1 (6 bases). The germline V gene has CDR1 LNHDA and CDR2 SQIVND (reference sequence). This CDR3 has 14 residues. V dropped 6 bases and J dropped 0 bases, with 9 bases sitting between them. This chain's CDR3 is CASRNRASGNTIYF. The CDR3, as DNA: TGTGCCAGTAGAAACAGGGCCTCTGGAAACACCATATATTTT.

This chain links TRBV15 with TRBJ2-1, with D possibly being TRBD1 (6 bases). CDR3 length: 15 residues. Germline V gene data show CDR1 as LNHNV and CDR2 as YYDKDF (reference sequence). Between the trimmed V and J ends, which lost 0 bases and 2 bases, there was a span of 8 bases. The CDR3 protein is CATSREDRPYNEQFF. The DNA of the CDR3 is TGTGCCACCAGCAGAGAAGACAGGCCCTACAATGAGCAGTTCTTC.

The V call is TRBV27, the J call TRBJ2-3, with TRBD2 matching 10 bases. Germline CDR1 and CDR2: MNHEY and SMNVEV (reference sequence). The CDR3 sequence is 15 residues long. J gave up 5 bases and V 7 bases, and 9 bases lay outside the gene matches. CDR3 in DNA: TGTGCCAGCAATGTAAAGCGGGAGGGCCTAGATACGCAGTATTTT. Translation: CASNVKREGLDTQYF.

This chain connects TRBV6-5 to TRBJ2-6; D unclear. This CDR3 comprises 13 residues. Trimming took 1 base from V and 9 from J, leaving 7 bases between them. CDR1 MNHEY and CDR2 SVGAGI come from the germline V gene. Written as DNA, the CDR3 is TGTGCCAGCAGTTACTTGTCCCACAACGTCCTGACTTTC. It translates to CASSYLSHNVLTF.

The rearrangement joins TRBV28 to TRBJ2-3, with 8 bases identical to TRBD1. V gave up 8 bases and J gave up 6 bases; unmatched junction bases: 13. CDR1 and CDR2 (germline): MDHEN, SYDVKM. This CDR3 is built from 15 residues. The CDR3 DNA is TGTGCCAGCTCAGGACAGGGATCCGCAGCGGATACGCAGTATTTT. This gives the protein CASSGQGSAADTQYF.

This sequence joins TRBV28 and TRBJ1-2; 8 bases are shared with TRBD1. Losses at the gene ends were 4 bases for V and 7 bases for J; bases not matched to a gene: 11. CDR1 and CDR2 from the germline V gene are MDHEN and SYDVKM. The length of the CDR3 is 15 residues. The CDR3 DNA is TGTGCCAGCAGTTCCCCGCAGGGGGCCTGGTCTGGCTACACCTTC. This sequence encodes CASSSPQGAWSGYTF.

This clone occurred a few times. CDR3 amino acids: CAISAGTGGDTPAFF. As DNA, the CDR3 is TGTGCCATCAGTGCTGGGACAGGAGGGGACACCCCAGCTTTCTTT. The chain employs TRBV10-3 and TRBJ1-1; TRBD1 matches at 8 bases. The CDR3 runs 15 residues. V shed 4 bases, J shed 10 bases, and the junction held 14 bases outside the gene matches. Germline V CDR1 and CDR2: ENHRY, SYGVKD.

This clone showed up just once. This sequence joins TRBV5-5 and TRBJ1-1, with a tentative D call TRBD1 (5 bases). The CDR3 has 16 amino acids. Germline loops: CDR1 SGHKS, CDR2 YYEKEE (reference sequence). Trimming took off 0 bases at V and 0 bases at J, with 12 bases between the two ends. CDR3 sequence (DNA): TGTGCCAGCAGCTTGGTCGGGGGATCCATGAACACTGAAGCTTTCTTT. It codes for CASSLVGGSMNTEAFF.

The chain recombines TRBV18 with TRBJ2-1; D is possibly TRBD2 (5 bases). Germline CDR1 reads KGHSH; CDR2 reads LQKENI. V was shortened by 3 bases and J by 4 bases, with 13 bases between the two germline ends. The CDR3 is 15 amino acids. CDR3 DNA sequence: TGTGCCAGCTCACCCCGAGGAGGACCATACAATGAGCAGTTCTTC. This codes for CASSPRGGPYNEQFF.

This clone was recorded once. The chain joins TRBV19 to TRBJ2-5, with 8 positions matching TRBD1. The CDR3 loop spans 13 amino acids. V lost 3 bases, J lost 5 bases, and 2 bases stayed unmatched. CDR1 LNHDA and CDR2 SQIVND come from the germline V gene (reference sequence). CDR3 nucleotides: TGTGCCAGTAGTATCGGACAGGGCGAGACCCAGTACTTC. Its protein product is CASSIGQGETQYF.

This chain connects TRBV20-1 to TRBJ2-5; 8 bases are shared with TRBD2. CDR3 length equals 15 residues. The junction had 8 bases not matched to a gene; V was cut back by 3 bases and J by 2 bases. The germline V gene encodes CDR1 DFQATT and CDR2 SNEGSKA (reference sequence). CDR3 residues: CSASRASGPQETQYF. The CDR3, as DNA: TGCAGTGCTAGTCGGGCTAGCGGGCCTCAAGAGACCCAGTACTTC.

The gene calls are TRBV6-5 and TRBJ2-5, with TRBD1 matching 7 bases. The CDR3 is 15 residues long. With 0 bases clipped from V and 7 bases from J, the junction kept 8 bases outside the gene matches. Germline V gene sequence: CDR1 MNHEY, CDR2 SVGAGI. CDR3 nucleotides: TGTGCCAGCAGTTACTCGGCAGGCCCAGGGGGGACCCAGTACTTC. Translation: CASSYSAGPGGTQYF.

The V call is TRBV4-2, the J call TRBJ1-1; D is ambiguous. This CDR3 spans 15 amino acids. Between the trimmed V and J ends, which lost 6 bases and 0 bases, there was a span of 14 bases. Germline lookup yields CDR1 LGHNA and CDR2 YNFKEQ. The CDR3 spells CASRAGANMNTEAFF. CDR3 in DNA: TGTGCCAGCAGGGCGGGTGCAAACATGAACACTGAAGCTTTCTTT.

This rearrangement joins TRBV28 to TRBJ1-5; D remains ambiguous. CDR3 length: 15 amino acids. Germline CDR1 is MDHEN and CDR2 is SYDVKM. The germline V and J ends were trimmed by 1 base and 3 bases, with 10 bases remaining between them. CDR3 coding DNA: TGTGCCAGCAGTTTATACGTGAGGCCCAATCAGCCCCAGCATTTT. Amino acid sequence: CASSLYVRPNQPQHF.

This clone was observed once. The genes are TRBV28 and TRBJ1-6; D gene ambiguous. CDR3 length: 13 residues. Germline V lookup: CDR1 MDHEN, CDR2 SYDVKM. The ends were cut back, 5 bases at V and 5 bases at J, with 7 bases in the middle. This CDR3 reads CASSPRDNSPLHF. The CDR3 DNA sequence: TGTGCCAGCAGTCCCCGGGATAATTCACCCCTCCACTTT.

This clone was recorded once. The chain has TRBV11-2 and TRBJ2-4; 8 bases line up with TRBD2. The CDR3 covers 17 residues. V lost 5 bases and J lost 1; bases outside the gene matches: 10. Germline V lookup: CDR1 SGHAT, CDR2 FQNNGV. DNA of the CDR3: TGTGCCAGCAGCCACCCGGCGGGGGGCGTCGCCAAAAACATTCAGTACTTC. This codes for CASSHPAGGVAKNIQYF.

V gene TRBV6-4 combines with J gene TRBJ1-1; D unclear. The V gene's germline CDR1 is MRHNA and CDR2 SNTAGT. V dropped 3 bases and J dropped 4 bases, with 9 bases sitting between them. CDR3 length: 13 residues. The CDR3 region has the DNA TGTGCCAGCAGTGAAGAGGGTGGCACTGAAGCTTTCTTT. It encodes CASSEEGGTEAFF.

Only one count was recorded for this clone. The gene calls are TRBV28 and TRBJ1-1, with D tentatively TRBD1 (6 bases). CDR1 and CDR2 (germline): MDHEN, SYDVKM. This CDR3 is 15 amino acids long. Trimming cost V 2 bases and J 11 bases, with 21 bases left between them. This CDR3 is CASSLAGTTTLGAFF. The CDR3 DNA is TGTGCCAGCAGTTTAGCCGGGACAACAACCCTGGGGGCTTTCTTT.

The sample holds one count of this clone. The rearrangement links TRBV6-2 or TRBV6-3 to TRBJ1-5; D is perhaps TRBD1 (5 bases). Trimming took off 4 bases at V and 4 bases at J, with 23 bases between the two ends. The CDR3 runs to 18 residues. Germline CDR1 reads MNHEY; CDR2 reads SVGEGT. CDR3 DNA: TGTGCCAGCAGTTCTGGGGCCAAGGGAGGAATGGAAAATCAGCCCCAGCATTTT. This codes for CASSSGAKGGMENQPQHF.

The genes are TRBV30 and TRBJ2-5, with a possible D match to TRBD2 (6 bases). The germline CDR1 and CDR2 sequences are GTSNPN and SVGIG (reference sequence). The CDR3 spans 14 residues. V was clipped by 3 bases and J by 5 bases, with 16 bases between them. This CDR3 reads CAWSPWSGRETQYF. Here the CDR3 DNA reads TGTGCCTGGAGCCCGTGGTCAGGGAGGGAGACCCAGTACTTC.

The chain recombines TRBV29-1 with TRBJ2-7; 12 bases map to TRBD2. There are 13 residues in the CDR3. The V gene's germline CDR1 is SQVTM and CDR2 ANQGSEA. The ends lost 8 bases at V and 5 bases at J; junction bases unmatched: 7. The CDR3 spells CSTRLAGVHEQYF. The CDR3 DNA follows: TGCAGCACCAGACTAGCGGGAGTCCACGAGCAGTACTTC.

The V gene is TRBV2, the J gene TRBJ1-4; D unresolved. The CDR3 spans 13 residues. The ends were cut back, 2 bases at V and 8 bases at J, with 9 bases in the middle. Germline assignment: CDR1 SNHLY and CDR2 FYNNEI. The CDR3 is CASSEIGEEKLFF. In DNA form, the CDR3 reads TGTGCCAGCAGTGAAATCGGGGAGGAAAAACTGTTTTTT. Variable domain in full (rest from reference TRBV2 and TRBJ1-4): EPEVTQTPSHQVTQMGQEVILRCVPISNHLYFYWYRQILGQKVEFLVSFYNNEISEKSEIFDDQFSVERPDGSNFTLKIRSTKLEDSAMYFCASSEIGEEKLFFGSGTQLSVL.